This is a list of T cell receptor beta chains from one sample in a study of T cell responses to AZD1222 COVID-19 vaccine. The method was immunoSEQ multiplex PCR; TCRdb's version includes in-frame clones alone and lacks a portion of them. The sample carries 120,000 to 150,000 clones, around nine tenths recorded once. The starting material was peripheral blood, obtained on day 0 of AZD1222 vaccination. The receptor source for this set is an adult in good health. Both conserved end residues are part of each CDR3. D genes are given only for firm matches. Rows may omit the clone size; those that give it use once, few, many or a size class.

d_call j_call v_call clone_size cdr3_aa cdr3_nt
. TRBJ1-1 TRBV5-1 . CASSAGGGQSEAFF TGCGCCAGCAGCGCTGGGGGAGGACAGAGTGAAGCTTTCTTT
. TRBJ1-3 TRBV19 . CASEMGPGNTIYF TGTGCCAGTGAGATGGGACCGGGAAACACCATATATTTT
. TRBJ1-5 TRBV30 . CAWRKGADQPQHF TGTGCCTGGAGGAAAGGTGCGGATCAGCCCCAGCATTTT
. TRBJ2-5 TRBV6-5 . CASSLLETQYF TGTGCCAGCAGTCTTCTAGAGACCCAGTACTTC
. TRBJ1-1 TRBV30 . CAWSVGGSMAFF TGTGCCTGGAGTGTGGGGGGGTCGATGGCTTTCTTT
. TRBJ1-5 TRBV27 . CASSRDRDRPQHF TGTGCCAGCAGTCGAGACCGGGATCGGCCCCAGCATTTT
TRBD1 TRBJ1-2 TRBV30 . CAWEQGKGYTF TGTGCCTGGGAACAGGGGAAGGGCTACACCTTC
. TRBJ1-2 TRBV3-1/TRBV3-2 . CASSPGTDYGYTF TGTGCCAGCAGCCCCGGGACGGACTATGGCTACACCTTC
. TRBJ1-5 TRBV7-9 . CASSVGTRGINNQPQHF TGTGCCAGCAGCGTCGGGACAAGGGGAATTAATAATCAGCCCCAGCATTTT
. TRBJ1-6 TRBV4-2 . CASSPVEQGLSPLHF TGTGCCAGCAGCCCTGTGGAACAGGGTCTTTCACCCCTCCACTTT
. TRBJ2-7 TRBV27 . CASSLSRDTEQYF TGTGCCAGCAGTTTATCAAGGGACACCGAGCAGTACTTC
TRBD2 TRBJ2-1 TRBV7-6 . CASSEPILASGRGEQFF TGTGCCAGCAGCGAACCGATCCTGGCTAGCGGGAGGGGTGAGCAGTTCTTC
TRBD1 TRBJ1-4 TRBV6-5 . CAASDRGLNEKLFF TGTGCCGCCTCAGACAGGGGATTAAATGAAAAACTGTTTTTT
. TRBJ1-4 TRBV5-1 . CASSSQGNNEKLFF TGCGCCAGCAGCTCACAGGGAAATAATGAAAAACTGTTTTTT
TRBD1 TRBJ2-1 TRBV5-4 . CASSIRVQGFDEQFF TGTGCCAGCAGCATCCGGGTACAGGGGTTTGATGAGCAGTTCTTC
. TRBJ2-2 TRBV27 . CASSLSPLTGELFF TGTGCCAGCAGTTTGAGTCCGCTGACCGGGGAGCTGTTTTTT
TRBD2 TRBJ2-7 TRBV11-2 once CASSTVGGRRHEQYF TGTGCCAGCAGCACGGTCGGCGGGAGAAGGCACGAGCAGTACTTC
. TRBJ2-1 TRBV12-3/TRBV12-4 . CASMVSTATEQFF TGTGCCAGCATGGTCTCGACGGCGACTGAGCAGTTCTTC
TRBD1 TRBJ2-1 TRBV23-1 . CASSGDSGFF TGCGCCAGCAGCGGGGACAGTGGATTCTTC
. TRBJ2-7 TRBV6-5 . CASSSRGGRYEQYF TGTGCCAGCAGTAGCAGGGGAGGGAGATACGAGCAGTACTTC
. TRBJ1-6 TRBV11-3 . CASSFGGPNSPLHF TGTGCCAGCAGCTTCGGCGGACCAAATTCACCCCTCCACTTT
TRBD2 TRBJ2-7 TRBV3-1/TRBV3-2 . CASSHRASGSYEQYF TGTGCCAGCAGCCACCGGGCTAGCGGGAGTTACGAGCAGTACTTC
. TRBJ1-2 TRBV21-1 . CASSKVPRPFNYGYTF TGTGCCAGCAGCAAAGTCCCCAGACCCTTTAACTATGGCTACACCTTC
. TRBJ1-6 TRBV19 once CASSGRTGGPLYF TGTGCCAGTAGTGGACGGACCGGGGGACCCCTCTACTTT
TRBD2 TRBJ2-7 TRBV18 . CASSGPAGVGEQYF TGTGCCAGCTCCGGACCAGCGGGAGTTGGCGAGCAGTACTTC
. TRBJ2-1 TRBV5-1 once CASSQTYYNEQFF TGCGCCAGCAGCCAGACCTACTACAATGAGCAGTTCTTC
. TRBJ1-1 TRBV5-1 . CASSLQGLEAFF TGCGCCAGCAGCCTACAGGGTCTCGAAGCTTTCTTT
. TRBJ1-1 TRBV6-5 . CASRLYRENTEAFF TGTGCCAGCAGGTTATACAGGGAGAACACTGAAGCTTTCTTT
. TRBJ2-2 TRBV5-4 . CASSSPRGNTGELFF TGTGCCAGCAGCTCCCCCCGGGGAAACACCGGGGAGCTGTTTTTT
. TRBJ1-4 TRBV30 . CAWGAGKLFF TGTGCCTGGGGAGCTGGAAAACTGTTTTTT
. TRBJ2-5 TRBV13 . CASSPPAGTQKQETQYF TGTGCCAGCAGCCCCCCCGCGGGGACACAAAAACAAGAGACCCAGTACTTC
TRBD2 TRBJ2-1 TRBV28 . CASSSPFSGNTNEQFF TGTGCCAGCAGTTCCCCTTTCAGCGGGAATACCAATGAGCAGTTCTTC
. TRBJ1-1 TRBV25-1 . CASSEWGGGTGTEAFF TGTGCCAGCAGTGAATGGGGGGGAGGAACGGGGACTGAAGCTTTCTTT
. TRBJ1-3 TRBV11-2 . CASTGGGLRAGNTIYF TGTGCCAGCACCGGGGGGGGGCTAAGAGCTGGAAACACCATATATTTT
TRBD1 TRBJ2-7 TRBV5-4 . CASSLGPGDRDYF TGTGCCAGCAGCTTGGGTCCGGGGGACAGGGATTACTTC
. TRBJ2-7 TRBV5-4 few CASSPSIGSASYEQYF TGTGCCAGCAGCCCTTCTATAGGCTCAGCCTCCTACGAGCAGTACTTC
TRBD1 TRBJ1-2 TRBV27 . CASGYRGDTGYTF TGTGCCAGCGGATACAGGGGCGACACTGGCTACACCTTC
TRBD2 TRBJ2-5 TRBV6-1 few CASSEILPGGQETQYF TGTGCCAGCAGTGAAATTCTCCCGGGAGGGCAAGAGACCCAGTACTTC
TRBD1 TRBJ2-2 TRBV5-6 . CASRDGGTGSNTGELFF TGTGCCAGCAGGGATGGGGGGACAGGCTCGAACACCGGGGAGCTGTTTTTT
TRBD1 TRBJ2-7 TRBV5-8 medium-sized CASSGYPRIDRDYEQYF TGTGCCAGCAGTGGCTACCCGAGGATTGACAGGGACTACGAGCAGTACTTC
TRBD2 TRBJ2-3 TRBV3-1/TRBV3-2 . CASSRSSVRGGKTDTQYF TGTGCCAGCAGCCGCTCGTCTGTGCGGGGGGGGAAAACAGATACGCAGTATTTT
TRBD1 TRBJ2-1 TRBV5-4 . CASSAGTGRHEQFF TGTGCCAGCAGCGCCGGGACAGGTAGACATGAGCAGTTCTTC
TRBD2 TRBJ2-3 TRBV4-1 . CASNRGGRDTQYF TGCGCCAGCAACCGGGGGGGCCGAGATACGCAGTATTTT
. TRBJ2-3 TRBV6-1 once CASTPVPDTQYF TGTGCCAGCACCCCCGTCCCGGATACGCAGTATTTT
TRBD1 TRBJ1-1 TRBV13 . CASSLGGPGGNTEAFF TGTGCCAGCAGCTTAGGGGGGCCAGGGGGCAACACTGAAGCTTTCTTT
TRBD2 TRBJ2-1 TRBV5-4 . CASSSGTSGGGNEQFF TGTGCCAGCAGCAGCGGGACTAGCGGAGGGGGCAATGAGCAGTTCTTC
TRBD2 TRBJ2-1 TRBV2 once CASSEKPSGTFSSYNEQFF TGTGCCAGCAGTGAGAAGCCTAGCGGAACGTTCAGCTCCTACAATGAGCAGTTCTTC
. TRBJ1-1 TRBV12-3/TRBV12-4 . CASSTGPNTEAFF TGTGCCAGCAGCACAGGGCCCAACACTGAAGCTTTCTTT
. TRBJ1-6 TRBV7-2 . CASSSTVNNSPLHF TGTGCCAGCAGCTCGACAGTCAATAATTCACCCCTCCACTTT
. TRBJ2-1 TRBV7-9 . CASSLVLARNEQFF TGTGCCAGCAGCTTAGTTTTAGCTCGGAATGAGCAGTTCTTC
. TRBJ2-7 TRBV6-5 . CASSPAGPGRYEQYF TGTGCCAGCAGTCCGGCGGGGCCCGGGCGCTACGAGCAGTACTTC
TRBD2 TRBJ2-7 TRBV19 . CASISGSSVAYEQYF TGTGCCAGTATTAGCGGGAGCTCAGTCGCCTACGAGCAGTACTTC
. TRBJ1-1 TRBV7-9 . CASSLDQDRSAEAFF TGTGCCAGCAGCTTAGACCAGGATAGAAGCGCTGAAGCTTTCTTT
. TRBJ1-1 TRBV5-6 . CASSLFDSAEAFF TGTGCCAGCAGCTTGTTTGATTCGGCTGAAGCTTTCTTT
TRBD1 TRBJ1-1 TRBV9 . CASSVGIADREDTEAFF TGTGCCAGCAGCGTAGGGATAGCGGACAGGGAGGACACTGAAGCTTTCTTT
TRBD1 TRBJ2-7 TRBV19 . CASRATGGLGEQYF TGTGCCAGCCGGGCGACAGGGGGCCTTGGAGAGCAGTACTTC
. TRBJ1-5 TRBV6-5 . CASSYSGWGQPQHF TGTGCCAGCAGTTACTCAGGATGGGGGCAGCCCCAGCATTTT
TRBD2 TRBJ2-7 TRBV14 once CASSQWVAGGPVGEQYF TGTGCCAGCAGCCAATGGGTAGCGGGGGGACCGGTCGGCGAGCAGTACTTC
TRBD2 TRBJ2-1 TRBV30 . CAWSVAGGPVDEQFF TGTGCCTGGAGTGTAGCGGGAGGGCCTGTGGATGAGCAGTTCTTC
. TRBJ2-1 TRBV7-3 . CASSLSSGSHNEQFF TGTGCCAGCAGCTTAAGTTCGGGCAGCCACAATGAGCAGTTCTTC